The present TCR beta chain was sequenced within a study of cytomegalovirus exposure and HLA in healthy donors. With 60 Vbeta and 13 Jbeta primers, the PCR was carried out. Original data processing: Among the unique TCR beta chains that a later analysis counted, around 72 million in all, about 12 million were shared. Generated by immunoSEQ multiplex PCR, the TCRdb table keeps only in-frame clones and is missing some. V and J calls and clone size are as listed in that table; D and trimming were resolved from the DNA. Seen here are 95,000 to 150,000 clones, roughly 72% observed once, and the top ten hold 3.5% to 4.5%. Concerning this clone itself: Its antigen remains unidentified.

Study-level findings and limits: Rare TCR sequences dominated, though some public TCRs recurred in many donors. HLA alleles showed associations with some 15,000 TCR beta sequences in a later analysis, at a 0.05 false discovery rate.

Germline lookup yields CDR1 SGHTA and CDR2 FQGTGA. V was shortened by 5 bases and J by 5 bases, with 12 bases between the two germline ends. CDR3 size: 13 residues. The source material was PBMCs. The clonotype was recovered from a middle-aged man in good health and CMV-seropositive. The V gene is TRBV7-3, the J gene TRBJ2-5; D perhaps matches TRBD2 (7 bases). The CDR3 nucleotides are TGTGCCAGCAGCGAGGAGGGGGGGGAGACCCAGTACTTC. Residues: CASSEEGGETQYF.